The T cell receptor beta chain under discussion was sequenced for a study of blood T cell repertoires in COVID-19. Study details: Nucleic acid was either cDNA or gDNA, and it came from T cells, B-cell-depleted T cells, or PBMCs.

Sequencing used immunoSEQ multiplex PCR; TCRdb keeps in-frame clones, though not all of them. The table has 110,000 or so clones, roughly four fifths seen once. The sequence was collected from a woman older than 75 with acute or convalescent COVID-19. The source material was peripheral blood.

The CDR3 coding sequence is TGCGCCAGCACCGCTACAGGGGGTGAGACCCAGTACTTC. Translating gives CASTATGGETQYF. V usage is TRBV10-1 and J usage is TRBJ2-5; the match to TRBD1 covers 8 bases. With 7 bases clipped from V and 5 bases from J, the junction kept 6 bases outside the gene matches. This CDR3 has 13 amino acids. Germline V gene sequence: CDR1 WNHNN, CDR2 SYGVQD (reference sequence).